The T cell receptor (beta chain) under discussion was sequenced for a study of cytomegalovirus exposure and HLA in healthy donors. Points from the study as a whole: Cytomegalovirus association was assigned to 150 to 200 TCR beta chains. Within the 90 to 150 validation repertoires, first-cohort TCR clusters tended to co-occur, according to a later analysis.

Assay: immunoSEQ multiplex PCR; the TCRdb copy retains only in-frame clones and omits some. The sample consists of about 130,000 clones, approximately 92% of them appearing once. The germline V and J ends were trimmed by 6 bases and 2 bases, with 16 bases remaining between them. CDR3 length: 15 amino acids. Germline assignment: CDR1 LNHDA and CDR2 SQIVND (reference sequence). With regard to this clone: Its matching antigen is unknown.

Sequences were obtained from PBMCs. The origin of this receptor is a woman aged 18-29 years in good health and CMV-seronegative. This chain connects TRBV19 to TRBJ2-5, with D tentatively TRBD1 (6 bases). CDR3 coding DNA: TGTGCCAGTAGGGAAGGACAGCTCGATCAAGAGACCCAGTACTTC. This codes for CASREGQLDQETQYF.